Included here is one T cell receptor beta chain sequence, with context. Its cognate antigen is unknown. The data are from a study of cytomegalovirus exposure and HLA in healthy donors. General study points: The study labeled more than 150 TCR beta chains cytomegalovirus-associated.

Use of 60 Vbeta and 13 Jbeta primers characterized the PCR. Profiled with immunoSEQ multiplex PCR; TCRdb holds only in-frame clones, not every one. The table shows some 90,000 clones, with about 80% occurring only once. The sequencing sample was made of PBMCs. The clonotype comes from a human donor in good health.

The CDR3 nucleotides are TGTGCCAGTAGGTCCGGGACAGTGAACACTGAAGCTTTCTTT. Translation gives CASRSGTVNTEAFF. The rearrangement joins TRBV19 to TRBJ1-1; 7 nucleotides agree with TRBD1. Trimming removed 6 bases from V and 0 bases from J; junction bases left unmatched: 4. Germline assignment: CDR1 LNHDA and CDR2 SQIVND (reference sequence). CDR3 length equals 14 residues.